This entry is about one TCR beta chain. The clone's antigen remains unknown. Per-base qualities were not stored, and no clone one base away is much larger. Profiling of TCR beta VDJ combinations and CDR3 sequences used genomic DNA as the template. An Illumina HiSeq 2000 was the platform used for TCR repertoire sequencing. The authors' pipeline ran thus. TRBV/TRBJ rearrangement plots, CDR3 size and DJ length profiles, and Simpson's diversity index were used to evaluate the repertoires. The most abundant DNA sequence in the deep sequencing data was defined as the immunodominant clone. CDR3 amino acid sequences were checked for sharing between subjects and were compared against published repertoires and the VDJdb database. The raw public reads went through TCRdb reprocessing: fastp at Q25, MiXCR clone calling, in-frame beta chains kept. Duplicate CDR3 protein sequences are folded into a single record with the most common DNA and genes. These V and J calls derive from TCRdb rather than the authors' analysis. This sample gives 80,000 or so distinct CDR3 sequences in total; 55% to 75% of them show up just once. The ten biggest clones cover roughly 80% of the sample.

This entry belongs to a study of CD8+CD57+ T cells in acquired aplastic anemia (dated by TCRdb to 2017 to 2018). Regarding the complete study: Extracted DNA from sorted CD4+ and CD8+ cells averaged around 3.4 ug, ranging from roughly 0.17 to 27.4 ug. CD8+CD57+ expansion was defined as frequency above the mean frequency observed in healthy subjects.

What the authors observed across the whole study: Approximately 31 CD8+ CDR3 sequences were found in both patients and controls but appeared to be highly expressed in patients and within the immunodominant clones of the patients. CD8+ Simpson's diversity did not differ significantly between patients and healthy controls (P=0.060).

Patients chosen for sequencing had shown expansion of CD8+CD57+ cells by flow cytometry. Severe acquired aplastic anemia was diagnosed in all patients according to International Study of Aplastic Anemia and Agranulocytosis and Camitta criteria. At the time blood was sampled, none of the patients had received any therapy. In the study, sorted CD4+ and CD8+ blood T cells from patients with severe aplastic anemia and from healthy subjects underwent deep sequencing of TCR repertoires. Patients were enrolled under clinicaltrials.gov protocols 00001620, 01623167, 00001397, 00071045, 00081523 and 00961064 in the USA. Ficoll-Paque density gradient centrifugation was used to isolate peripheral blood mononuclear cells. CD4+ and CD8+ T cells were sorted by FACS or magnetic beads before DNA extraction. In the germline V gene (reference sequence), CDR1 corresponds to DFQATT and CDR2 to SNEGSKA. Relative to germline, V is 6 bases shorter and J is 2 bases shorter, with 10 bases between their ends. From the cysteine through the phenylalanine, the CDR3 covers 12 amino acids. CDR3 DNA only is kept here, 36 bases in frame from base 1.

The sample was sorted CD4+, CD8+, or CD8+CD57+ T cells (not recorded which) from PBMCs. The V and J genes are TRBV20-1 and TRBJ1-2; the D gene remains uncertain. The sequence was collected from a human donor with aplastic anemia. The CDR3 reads CSAPDQNYGYTF. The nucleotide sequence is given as TGCAGTGCCCCGGATCAAAACTATGGCTACACCTTC.